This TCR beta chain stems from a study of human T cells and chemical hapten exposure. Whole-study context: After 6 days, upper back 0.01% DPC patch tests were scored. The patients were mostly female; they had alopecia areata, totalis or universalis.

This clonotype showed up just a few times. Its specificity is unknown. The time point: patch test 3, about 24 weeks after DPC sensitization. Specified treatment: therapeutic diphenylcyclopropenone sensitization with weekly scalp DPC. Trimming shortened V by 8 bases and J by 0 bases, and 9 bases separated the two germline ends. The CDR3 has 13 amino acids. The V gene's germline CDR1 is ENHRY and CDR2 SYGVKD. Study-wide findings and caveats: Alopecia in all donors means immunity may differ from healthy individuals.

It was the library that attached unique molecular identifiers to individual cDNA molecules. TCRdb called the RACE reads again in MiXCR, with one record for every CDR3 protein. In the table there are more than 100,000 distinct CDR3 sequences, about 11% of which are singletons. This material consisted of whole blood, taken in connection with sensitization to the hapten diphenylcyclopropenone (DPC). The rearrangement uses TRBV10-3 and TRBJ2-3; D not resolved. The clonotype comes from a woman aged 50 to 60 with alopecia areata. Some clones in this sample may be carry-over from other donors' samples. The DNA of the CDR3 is TGTGCCATCGGAACAGATAGCACAGATACGCAGTATTTT. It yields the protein CAIGTDSTDTQYF.